The clone carrying this T cell receptor beta chain has a handful of counts. Its antigen is not known. The sample is drawn from a study of regulatory T cells in long-lasting Graves disease. Study conclusions and caveats: Persistent-disease Graves' patients showed less TCR diversity than new cases.

With iRepertoire HTBI primers and Arm-PCR of CDR3 regions, TCR beta libraries were built. TCRdb re-analysed the multiplex PCR reads in MiXCR, keeping a single row per CDR3 protein. This repertoire shows a few hundred thousand distinct CDR3 sequences, about an eighth found once; its top ten account for approximately 17%. Stated time point: newly diagnosed GD, antithyroid drugs for less than 3 months. PBMC RNA served as the TCR library source. The CDR3 length is 17 residues. Germline assignment: CDR1 DFQATT and CDR2 SNEGSKA (reference sequence). These same data were also listed under a study on T cells in Graves' hyperthyroidism and ophthalmopathy.

Source: peripheral blood mononuclear cells (PBMCs), taken at new diagnosis, from a patient treated with antithyroid drugs. The receptor was isolated from a young woman with Graves disease. The chain uses TRBV20-1 and TRBJ2-3; 13 bases align to TRBD2. The J call may be wrong; the DNA end is better matched by TRBJ2-5. CDR3 sequence: CSASPGTSGTPGLAQYF. In nucleotides, the CDR3 is TGCAGTGCTAGCCCTGGGACTAGCGGGACCCCCGGGTTAGCCCAGTACTTC.